One and the same sample provided the 29 T cell receptor beta chains below, sequenced in a study of cytomegalovirus exposure and HLA in healthy donors. PCR employed 60 Vbeta and 13 Jbeta primers. The assay was immunoSEQ multiplex PCR, and TCRdb's table has in-frame clones only and misses some. The sample carries 40,000 to 50,000 clones, approximately 65% recorded once. The source material was PBMCs. These receptors originate from a man aged 25-45 years in good health and CMV-seronegative.

The chain has TRBV5-1 and TRBJ1-3, with 8 bases matching TRBD1. The V gene's germline CDR1 is SGHRS and CDR2 YFSETQ. J was trimmed by 0 bases and V by 1 base; bases with no gene match: 3. This CDR3 contains 16 residues. Here the CDR3 reads CASSLQGASSGNTIYF. DNA of the CDR3: TGCGCCAGCAGCTTGCAGGGGGCAAGCTCTGGAAACACCATATATTTT.

The chain has TRBV18 and TRBJ2-5; 8 nucleotides line up with TRBD1. The germline V gene encodes CDR1 KGHSH and CDR2 LQKENI. The V and J ends lost 3 bases and 3 bases, in that order; junction bases with no gene match: 3. The CDR3 has 14 residues. The CDR3 nucleotides read TGTGCCAGCTCACCGAGGGGACAGGAAGAGACCCAGTACTTC. Translating it yields CASSPRGQEETQYF.

This chain links TRBV6-1 with TRBJ2-5, with 10 bases that match TRBD1. The V and J ends lost 7 bases and 5 bases, in that order; junction bases with no gene match: 7. Germline-derived CDR1 and CDR2 are MNHNS and SASEGT. The CDR3 runs 14 residues. As DNA, the CDR3 is TGTGCCAGCATTAGGACAGGGGGGTGGGAGACCCAGTACTTC. Protein product: CASIRTGGWETQYF.

The chain combines TRBV4-1 with TRBJ2-5; a weak D match, TRBD2 (6 bases). Germline CDR1 reads MGHRA; CDR2 reads YSYEKL. This CDR3 contains 14 residues. Deletions cut 1 base from V and 5 bases from J, with 11 bases between. As DNA, the CDR3 is TGCGCCAGCAGCCAAGCCGGGGGTTGGGAGACCCAGTACTTC. This gives the protein CASSQAGGWETQYF.

The chain employs TRBV19 and TRBJ1-1; D gene uncertain. The germline V gene has CDR1 LNHDA and CDR2 SQIVND (reference sequence). The V end lost 5 bases, the J end lost 8 bases, and 15 bases lay between the germline ends. This CDR3 is 13 amino acids long. CDR3 sequence: CASSVEMGREAFF. Here the CDR3 DNA reads TGTGCCAGTAGTGTTGAAATGGGCAGGGAAGCTTTCTTT.

The chain couples TRBV2 to TRBJ2-7; the match to TRBD2 covers 7 bases. The germline V gene has CDR1 SNHLY and CDR2 FYNNEI. Unmatched junction bases numbered 13, after V lost 6 bases and J lost 5 bases. The CDR3 has 15 residues. The CDR3 sequence is CASSHPGRESNEQYF. CDR3 coding DNA: TGTGCCAGCAGCCACCCAGGGCGGGAGTCCAACGAGCAGTACTTC.

The chain recombines TRBV5-1 with TRBJ2-1; 9 positions match TRBD2. CDR1 SGHRS and CDR2 YFSETQ come from the germline V gene. The CDR3 runs to 16 residues. V dropped 4 bases and J dropped 0; count of bases not matched to a gene: 5. The DNA of the CDR3 is TGCGCCAGCAGCAAGCGGGAGGCGCTCTCCTACAATGAGCAGTTCTTC. The encoded protein is CASSKREALSYNEQFF.

The chain is built from TRBV5-1 and TRBJ1-1; D is possibly TRBD1 (5 bases). V lost 4 bases, J lost 1 base, and 8 bases lay in between. The CDR3 runs 13 residues. CDR1 and CDR2 (germline): SGHRS, YFSETQ. CDR3 in amino acids: CASSVGANTEAFF. The CDR3 nucleotides read TGCGCCAGCAGCGTTGGGGCGAACACTGAAGCTTTCTTT. The entire variable domain, with the rest obtained from reference TRBV5-1 and TRBJ1-1, is as follows: KAGVTQTPRYLIKTRGQQVTLSCSPISGHRSVSWYQQTPGQGLQFLFEYFSETQRNKGNFPGRFSGRQFSNSRSEMNVSTLELGDSALYLCASSVGANTEAFFGQGTRLTVV.

The rearrangement links TRBV30 to TRBJ2-7, with 11 bases lining up with TRBD2. Germline V gene data show CDR1 as GTSNPN and CDR2 as SVGIG (reference sequence). The CDR3 consists of 15 residues. The ends lost 4 bases at V and 4 bases at J; junction bases unmatched: 9. CDR3 residues: CAWTLLAGVGYEQYF. The CDR3, as DNA: TGTGCCTGGACCCTACTAGCGGGAGTGGGTTACGAGCAGTACTTC.

The chain is built from TRBV7-9 and TRBJ2-3; 14 bases agree with TRBD2. Looked up from germline, CDR1 is SEHNR and CDR2 is FQNEAQ (reference sequence). J lost 5 bases, V lost 5 bases, and 6 bases had no gene match. The CDR3 consists of 16 residues. The CDR3 nucleotides are TGTGCCAGCAGCCCAGGACTAGCGGGAGGAATAGATACGCAGTATTTT. Its protein is CASSPGLAGGIDTQYF.

This chain links TRBV5-1 with TRBJ2-5, with 10 positions matching TRBD2. V gave up 0 bases and J gave up 5 bases; unmatched junction bases: 4. CDR3 length: 15 residues. Germline V gives CDR1 SGHRS, CDR2 YFSETQ. The CDR3 sequence: CASSLVASGSETQYF. CDR3 coding DNA: TGCGCCAGCAGCTTGGTGGCTAGCGGGAGTGAGACCCAGTACTTC.

V is TRBV27 and J is TRBJ2-6; D remains ambiguous. The CDR3 runs 16 residues. Germline loops: CDR1 MNHEY, CDR2 SMNVEV (reference sequence). Trimming pared 1 base from V and 2 bases from J, leaving 9 bases between. CDR3 region: CASSLYPTPGANVLTF. For the CDR3, the DNA is TGTGCCAGCAGTTTATATCCTACCCCTGGGGCCAACGTCCTGACTTTC.

A remark on this clone: This CDR3 is also generated by other DNA sequences in the sample. CDR3 sequence: CASSSTYEQYF. The CDR3 DNA reads TGTGCCAGCAGCTCAACATACGAGCAGTACTTC. The chain has TRBV7-9 and TRBJ2-7; D gene unclear. The germline V gene has CDR1 SEHNR and CDR2 FQNEAQ (reference sequence). The ends were cut back, 4 bases at V and 4 bases at J, with 5 bases in the middle. This CDR3 comprises 11 residues.

The rearrangement links TRBV11-2 to TRBJ1-1, with D possibly TRBD1 on 5 matching bases. The CDR3 length is 17 residues. The V and J ends lost 5 bases and 1 base respectively, with 20 bases between them. Per germline, CDR1 SGHAT and CDR2 FQNNGV. The CDR3 is CASSPLRAKGANTEAFF. The CDR3 DNA reads as TGTGCCAGCAGCCCACTCAGGGCAAAAGGCGCGAACACTGAAGCTTTCTTT.

The chain couples TRBV6-5 to TRBJ2-5; 7 bases agree with TRBD2. Germline CDR1 and CDR2: MNHEY and SVGAGI. The CDR3 totals 15 residues. J lost 5 bases, V lost 1 base, and 7 bases had no gene match. The CDR3 spells CASSYLGAGAETQYF. The CDR3, as DNA: TGTGCCAGCAGTTACTTAGGGGCGGGAGCGGAGACCCAGTACTTC.

This sequence joins TRBV6-1 and TRBJ2-7; 10 bases fit TRBD1. Germline V lookup: CDR1 MNHNS, CDR2 SASEGT. This CDR3 has 19 amino acids. V was clipped by 1 base and J by 5 bases; unmatched bases: 17. CDR3 sequence reads: CASSEGPTGQGGYEDEQYF. The CDR3 nucleotides are TGTGCCAGCAGTGAAGGGCCCACTGGACAGGGGGGATACGAGGACGAGCAGTACTTC.

The chain couples TRBV10-2 to TRBJ2-5; perhaps TRBD1 as D (6 bases). V lost 5 bases and J lost 5, with 9 bases in between. CDR3 length equals 12 residues. Germline V gene data show CDR1 as WSHSY and CDR2 as SAAADI. The CDR3: CASSSGAETQYF. CDR3 nucleotides: TGCGCCAGCAGTTCAGGGGCGGAGACCCAGTACTTC.

The V call is TRBV11-2, the J call TRBJ2-7, with 7 bases aligning to TRBD1. The V segment lost 4 bases and the J segment 7 bases; nucleotides outside the gene matches: 13. Per the germline V gene, CDR1 is SGHAT and CDR2 is FQNNGV. This CDR3 comprises 15 residues. CDR3 DNA sequence: TGTGCCAGCAGCTCGAACAGGGGATCTTTGTTTGAGCAGTACTTC. Translation gives CASSSNRGSLFEQYF.

J is TRBJ1-2 and V is TRBV6-1, with D unclear. CDR3 length: 15 amino acids. Germline V gene sequence: CDR1 MNHNS, CDR2 SASEGT. Trimming took 6 bases from V and 5 from J, leaving 19 bases between them. The CDR3 is CASSPSQRPLYGYTF. The CDR3 DNA is TGTGCCAGCAGCCCCAGCCAGCGGCCCCTTTATGGCTACACCTTC.

This chain links TRBV5-1 with TRBJ1-1, with D tentatively TRBD1 (5 bases). Germline CDR1 is SGHRS and CDR2 is YFSETQ. The CDR3 is made up of 17 amino acids. V lost 0 bases and J 4 bases, leaving 19 bases between the germline ends. The DNA of the CDR3 is TGCGCCAGCAGCTTGGCGGGGGGGTCCAGCTTGGGCACTGAAGCTTTCTTT. Amino acid sequence: CASSLAGGSSLGTEAFF.

The genes are TRBV6-6 and TRBJ2-5; no definite D call. The J call may be incorrect, as the DNA end agrees better with TRBJ2-7. Per germline, CDR1 MNHNY and CDR2 SVGAGI (reference sequence). The CDR3 totals 12 residues. CDR3 loop: CASSAEWPEQYF. CDR3 sequence (DNA): TGTGCCAGCAGTGCGGAATGGCCCGAGCAGTACTTC.

The chain is built from TRBV6-1 and TRBJ1-1; D unresolved. V shed 5 bases and J shed 0 bases, with 4 bases lying between them. From germline, CDR1 is MNHNS and CDR2 SASEGT. This CDR3 is built from 12 residues. The chain's CDR3 is CASSPLNTEAFF. CDR3 in DNA: TGTGCCAGCAGTCCTCTGAACACTGAAGCTTTCTTT.

This chain connects TRBV10-1 to TRBJ2-1; 8 nucleotides line up with TRBD2. CDR3 length equals 15 residues. Germline V gene data show CDR1 as WNHNN and CDR2 as SYGVQD (reference sequence). V shed 0 bases and J 7 bases; nucleotides not matched to a gene: 5. The CDR3 spells CASSESTGGLNEQFF. CDR3 DNA sequence: TGCGCCAGCAGTGAGTCGACGGGGGGGTTGAATGAGCAGTTCTTC.

The V gene is TRBV5-4, the J gene TRBJ1-2; no clear D gene. The CDR3 runs to 12 residues. Germline CDR1 and CDR2: SGHNT and YYREEE (reference sequence). V lost 0 bases, J lost 8 bases, and 8 bases lay in between. The CDR3 loop is CASSLGAGGYTF. The CDR3 region has the DNA TGTGCCAGCAGCTTGGGGGCCGGAGGCTACACCTTC.

CDR3 nucleotides: TGTGCCAGCAGCTTGGGTCGCGCAGAGACCCAGTACTTC. Its translation is CASSLGRAETQYF. This chain joins TRBV5-6 and TRBJ2-5; D is undetermined. V lost 0 bases and J 4 bases, leaving 7 bases between the germline ends. Germline assignment: CDR1 SGHDT and CDR2 YYEEEE. The CDR3 contains 13 residues.

Only a few counts were recorded for this clone. The rearrangement joins TRBV6-6 to TRBJ2-3, with D unclear. This CDR3 has 13 amino acids. Trimming shortened V by 8 bases and J by 1 base, and 10 bases separated the two germline ends. Looked up from germline, CDR1 is MNHNY and CDR2 is SVGAGI (reference sequence). CDR3 DNA sequence: TGTGCCAGCCTCCCCCGGGGCACAGATACGCAGTATTTT. Amino acids: CASLPRGTDTQYF.

This clone turned up a few times. The chain employs TRBV25-1 and TRBJ1-1; D gene ambiguous. Between the trimmed V and J ends, which lost 1 base and 1 base, there was a span of 10 bases. CDR1 and CDR2 from the germline V gene are MGHDK and SYGVNS. The CDR3 loop spans 15 amino acids. CDR3 bases: TGTGCCAGCAGTGAATGGGGAGTGCGGAACACTGAAGCTTTCTTT. Protein product: CASSEWGVRNTEAFF.

This chain joins TRBV29-1 and TRBJ2-2; 10 nucleotides agree with TRBD1. The ends lost 6 bases at V and 5 bases at J; junction bases unmatched: 6. The V gene's germline CDR1 is SQVTM and CDR2 ANQGSEA. The CDR3 extends over 14 amino acids. The CDR3 DNA sequence: TGCAGCGTGAGACCGGGACAGGGGACCGGGGAGCTGTTTTTT. Protein sequence: CSVRPGQGTGELFF.

The chain employs TRBV19 and TRBJ2-1; 11 nucleotides line up with TRBD2. This CDR3 spans 15 amino acids. Germline CDR1 is LNHDA and CDR2 is SQIVND (reference sequence). V shed 1 base and J 6 bases; nucleotides not matched to a gene: 2. Written as DNA, the CDR3 is TGTGCCAGTAGTATAGGACTAGCGGGACCCAATGAGCAGTTCTTC. Amino acid sequence: CASSIGLAGPNEQFF.